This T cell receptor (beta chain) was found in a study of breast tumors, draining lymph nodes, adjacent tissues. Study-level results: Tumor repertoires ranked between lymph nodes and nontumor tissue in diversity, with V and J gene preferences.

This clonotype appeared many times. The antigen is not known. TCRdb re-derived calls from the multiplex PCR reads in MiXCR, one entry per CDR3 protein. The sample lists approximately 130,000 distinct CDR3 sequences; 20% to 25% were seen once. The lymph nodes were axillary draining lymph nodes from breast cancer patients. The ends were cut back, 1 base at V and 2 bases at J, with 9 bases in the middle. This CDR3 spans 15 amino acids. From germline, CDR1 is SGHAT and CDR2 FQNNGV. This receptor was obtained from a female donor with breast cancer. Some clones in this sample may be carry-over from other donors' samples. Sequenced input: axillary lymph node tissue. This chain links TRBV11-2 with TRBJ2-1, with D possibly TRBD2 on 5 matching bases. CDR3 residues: CASSLAGSPYNEQFF. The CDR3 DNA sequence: TGTGCCAGCAGCTTAGCGGGGTCCCCCTACAATGAGCAGTTCTTC. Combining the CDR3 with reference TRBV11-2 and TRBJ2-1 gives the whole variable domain EAGVAQSPRYKIIEKRQSVAFWCNPISGHATLYWYQQILGQGPKLLIQFQNNGVVDDSQLPKDRFSAERLKGVDSTLKIQPAKLEDSAVYLCASSLAGSPYNEQFFGPGTRLTVL.